One and the same sample provided the 2 T cell receptor beta chains below, sequenced in a study of breast tumors, draining lymph nodes, adjacent tissues. TCRdb re-called the multiplex PCR reads through MiXCR, storing one row per CDR3 protein. The table records some 200,000 distinct CDR3 sequences, approximately 33% of them present only once. Axillary draining lymph nodes of breast cancer patients supplied the node samples. Sequencing was carried out using axillary lymph node tissue. The receptors shown here come from a female donor with breast cancer. Some clones in this sample may be carry-over from other donors' samples.

This clonotype came up many times. The V call is TRBV20-1, the J call TRBJ2-5, with D unclear. The germline V and J ends were trimmed by 0 bases and 4 bases, with 12 bases remaining between them. Germline values: CDR1 DFQATT, CDR2 SNEGSKA (reference sequence). CDR3 length: 14 amino acids. DNA of the CDR3: TGCAGTGCTAGAGATCTCAATAACCCAGAGACCCAGTACTTC. Protein sequence: CSARDLNNPETQYF.

This clonotype has more than one count but fewer than ten. The chain has TRBV18 and TRBJ2-3, with D perhaps matching TRBD2 (5 bases). This CDR3 comprises 17 residues. Looked up from germline, CDR1 is KGHSH and CDR2 is LQKENI. Trimming pared 3 bases from V and 3 bases from J, leaving 19 bases between. CDR3 protein: CASSPPLAERGTDTQYF. CDR3 DNA sequence: TGTGCCAGCTCACCCCCCCTTGCGGAGCGAGGGACAGATACGCAGTATTTT.